Listed below are T cell receptor beta chains from one sample, sequenced in a study of molecular identifiers for immune sequencing clone quantification. TCRdb reprocessed the PCR reads via MiXCR and lists one record per CDR3 protein. The data hold about 640,000 distinct CDR3 sequences, with roughly 21% observed a single time. The specimen was naive CD8+ T cells from blood, with Jurkat cell RNA spiked in. The receptors originated from a human donor in good health. Some libraries in this study had Jurkat cell RNA spiked in. Each CDR3 is given with its conserved first and last residue. The D gene is left open where the match is weak. A clone size is listed for some rows: how often the clone was seen (once, few, many), or a class if it is expanded.

TRBJ1-4 | . | . | TRBV7-9 | CASSGLSGTAEKLFF | TGTGCCAGCAGCGGATTATCCGGGACGGCTGAAAAACTGTTTTTT
TRBJ2-1 | . | few | TRBV11-2 | CASSLRALGFNEQFF | TGTGCCAGCAGCTTAAGGGCCCTAGGTTTCAATGAGCAGTTCTTC
TRBJ1-1 | . | many | TRBV2 | CASSPGPMVAEAFF | TGTGCCAGCAGCCCAGGGCCCATGGTCGCTGAAGCTTTCTTT
TRBJ2-1 | . | . | TRBV24-1 | CATSDQVATGNEQFF | TGTGCCACCAGTGACCAAGTTGCTACGGGCAATGAGCAGTTCTTC
TRBJ2-2 | . | many | TRBV21-1 | CASSKALSFSGTGATGELFF | TGTGCCAGCAGCAAAGCGCTTTCGTTTTCCGGGACAGGGGCGACCGGGGAGCTGTTTTTT
TRBJ1-5 | . | many | TRBV6-2/TRBV6-3 | CASKSWADHQPQHF | TGTGCCAGCAAAAGTTGGGCAGACCATCAGCCCCAGCATTTT
TRBJ2-3 | . | many | TRBV7-9 | CASSPPFLGPPPHTQYF | TGTGCCAGCAGCCCTCCTTTTCTGGGCCCTCCCCCCCATACGCAGTATTTT
TRBJ2-7 | TRBD1 | . | TRBV7-2 | CASRGTDPTYEQYF | TGTGCCAGCAGGGGGACAGATCCTACCTACGAGCAGTACTTC
TRBJ1-3 | . | . | TRBV18 | CASSPEIRGVSGNTIYF | TGTGCCAGCTCACCAGAAATCAGGGGTGTATCTGGAAACACCATATATTTT
TRBJ2-5 | TRBD2 | many | TRBV7-2 | CASSLSGSLETQYF | TGTGCCAGCAGCTTAAGCGGGAGCTTGGAGACCCAGTACTTC
TRBJ2-2 | . | few | TRBV19 | CASRTGANTGELFF | TGTGCCAGCAGAACAGGAGCGAACACCGGGGAGCTGTTTTTT
TRBJ2-2 | TRBD2 | many | TRBV9 | CASSVGTSGANTGELFF | TGTGCCAGCAGCGTAGGGACTAGCGGGGCAAACACCGGGGAGCTGTTTTTT
TRBJ2-7 | . | . | TRBV28 | CASSLLDSYSYEQYF | TGTGCCAGCAGTTTATTGGACAGTTACTCCTACGAGCAGTACTTC
TRBJ1-6 | . | . | TRBV2 | CASSDVEGGSYNSPLHF | TGTGCCAGCAGTGATGTCGAAGGGGGATCCTATAATTCACCCCTCCACTTT
TRBJ2-5 | TRBD2 | many | TRBV7-9 | CASSFQTSGRGAETQYF | TGTGCCAGCAGCTTTCAGACTAGCGGGAGAGGTGCGGAGACCCAGTACTTC
TRBJ2-7 | . | . | TRBV14 | CASSQGRQIYGQYF | TGTGCCAGCAGCCAAGGTCGACAGATTTACGGGCAGTACTTC
TRBJ2-6 | . | many | TRBV5-8 | CASSWDFEDPGEIVRHSGANVLTF | TGTGCCAGCAGCTGGGATTTCGAGGACCCAGGGGAGATAGTGAGACACTCTGGGGCCAACGTCCTGACTTTC
TRBJ2-1 | . | . | TRBV7-6 | CASSLGSSTHEQFF | TGTGCCAGCAGCTTAGGATCGTCAACCCATGAGCAGTTCTTC
TRBJ2-1 | TRBD1 | many | TRBV28 | CASTLGTGQGPYEQFF | TGTGCCAGCACATTGGGCACGGGACAGGGCCCTTACGAGCAGTTCTTC
TRBJ1-5 | TRBD1 | many | TRBV19 | CASSTTTRGQQPQHF | TGTGCCAGTAGTACCACTACCAGGGGGCAACAGCCCCAGCATTTT